This TCR beta chain was identified during a study of shared clonotypes between healthy human individuals. Using immunoSEQ multiplex PCR, the repertoire was profiled, and TCRdb retains in-frame clones only, with some absent. In the table there are about a million clones, 70% to 80% of which are singletons. V lost 0 bases, J lost 2 bases, and 9 bases stayed unmatched. Looked up from germline, CDR1 is SGHNT and CDR2 is YYREEE (reference sequence). The CDR3 runs to 18 residues. This clone was observed a few times. This sequence joins TRBV5-4 and TRBJ2-7; TRBD2 matches 12 bases. Sequenced sample: memory CD4+ T cells from PBMCs. Subset described: CD45RA-negative fraction. The sequence was collected from a man younger than 35 in good health. Some clones in this sample may be carry-over from other donors' samples. CDR3 protein: CASSLGPSGRAPTYEQYF. For the CDR3, the DNA is TGTGCCAGCAGCTTGGGTCCTAGCGGGAGGGCCCCGACCTACGAGCAGTACTTC.